These T cell receptor beta chains were read from a single sample in a study of beta chain features in type 1 diabetes. Assay: immunoSEQ multiplex PCR; the TCRdb copy retains only in-frame clones and omits some. The data contain around 140,000 clones, roughly 10% of them singletons. Sequencing was carried out using central memory CD4+ T cells from blood. These receptor sequences come from a woman aged 40 to 50 in good health. Both conserved end residues are part of each CDR3. The order of the fields is V gene, CDR3 length, J gene, D gene, clone size, CDR3 DNA, CDR3 protein. A D gene is named only where the DNA matches it firmly. Not every row has a clone size; where given, it reads once, few, many or a size class.

TRBV5-1,15,TRBJ2-4,.,.,TGCGCCAGCAGCTCGCTAGGGGATCAAAAAAACATTCAGTACTTC,CASSSLGDQKNIQYF
TRBV5-1,15,TRBJ2-7,TRBD1,few,TGCGCCAGCAGCCAGGGCAGACAGGGTGACCACGAGCAGTACTTC,CASSQGRQGDHEQYF
TRBV7-9,13,TRBJ2-1,TRBD1,many,TGTGCCACCGGTGGGACAGCATACAATGAGCAGTTCTTC,CATGGTAYNEQFF
TRBV19,14,TRBJ2-3,.,few,TGTGCCAGTAGTATTTTGGGGCAGGCAGATACGCAGTATTTT,CASSILGQADTQYF
TRBV18,13,TRBJ2-7,.,few,TGTGCCAGCTCAGATGGACAGCTCTACGAGCAGTACTTC,CASSDGQLYEQYF
TRBV10-3,13,TRBJ2-5,TRBD2,many,TGTGCCACAGGACTAGCGGGGGAAGAGACCCAGTACTTC,CATGLAGEETQYF
TRBV7-7,13,TRBJ2-2,.,many,TGTGCCAGCAGCGCAATGAATAGCGGGGAGCTGTTTTTT,CASSAMNSGELFF
TRBV6-6,15,TRBJ1-6,TRBD1,few,TGTGCCAGCAGTCTCGGACAGGGGTATAATTCACCCCTCCACTTT,CASSLGQGYNSPLHF
TRBV20-1,10,TRBJ2-5,.,few,TGCAGTGCTACACAAGAGACCCAGTACTTC,CSATQETQYF
TRBV6-5,14,TRBJ2-2,TRBD1,.,TGTGCCAGCATCGACAGGGCGAACACCGGGGAGCTGTTTTTT,CASIDRANTGELFF
TRBV7-8,15,TRBJ2-2,TRBD2,few,TGTGCCAGCAGCATCCTTCCGGGGGGCACCGGGGAGCTGTTTTTT,CASSILPGGTGELFF
TRBV5-4,19,TRBJ2-5,TRBD2,.,TGTGCCAGCAGCTTAGGACTAGCGGGGGGGCGAGGGACTCAAGAGACCCAGTACTTC,CASSLGLAGGRGTQETQYF
TRBV5-1,13,TRBJ1-1,.,few,TGCGCCAGCAGCTTGGCCAAGGGGGAGAGAGCTTTCTTT,CASSLAKGERAFF
TRBV5-1,15,TRBJ2-3,TRBD2,few,TGCGCCAGCAGCTTGGTCGGGGGGACGTCCGATACGCAGTATTTT,CASSLVGGTSDTQYF
TRBV19,12,TRBJ1-1,.,once,TGTGCCATCTCGGACAGGAACACTGAAGCTTTCTTT,CAISDRNTEAFF
TRBV9,15,TRBJ1-4,TRBD1,.,TGTGCCAGCAGCGTCTACGGGACAGTTAATGAAAAACTGTTTTTT,CASSVYGTVNEKLFF
TRBV25-1,13,TRBJ2-3,.,few,TGTGCCAGCAGTGAAGCGACCCAGGCTACGCAGTATTTT,CASSEATQATQYF
TRBV23-1,21,TRBJ1-2,.,few,TGCGCCAGCAGTCACCGGCGGGGGGCTACACCCTGCTACTTTTCTAACTATGGCTACACCTTC,CASSHRRGATPCYFSNYGYTF
TRBV6-5,13,TRBJ2-3,.,few,TGTGCCAGCAGTCTCGTCACGGCAGATACGCAGTATTTT,CASSLVTADTQYF
TRBV14,17,TRBJ2-3,.,.,TGTGCCAGCAGTCGTTCTAAGGGACTCCACCTCGCAGATACGCAGTATTTT,CASSRSKGLHLADTQYF
TRBV27,15,TRBJ2-7,TRBD2,few,TGTGCCAGCAGTCTGACTAGCGGGGGGCTTAACGAGCAGTACTTC,CASSLTSGGLNEQYF
TRBV5-4,13,TRBJ2-7,.,few,TGTGCCAGCAGCTTTGGTGGGGCTGGGGAGCAGTACTTC,CASSFGGAGEQYF
TRBV5-8,14,TRBJ1-1,TRBD1,once,TGTGCCAGCAGCAGGGGCCCAGGGGGCACTGAAGCTTTCTTT,CASSRGPGGTEAFF
TRBV23-1,17,TRBJ1-5,.,.,TGCGCCAGCAGTCGCTTACTCAGGGATATTGGCAATCAGCCCCAGCATTTT,CASSRLLRDIGNQPQHF
TRBV29-1,16,TRBJ2-2,TRBD2,few,TGCAGCGTGGGACTAGCGGGGGGGGCGAACACCGGGGAGCTGTTTTTT,CSVGLAGGANTGELFF
TRBV18,12,TRBJ2-7,.,few,TGTGCCAGCTCACCGGTTCTCGGCGAGCAGTACTTC,CASSPVLGEQYF
TRBV25-1,13,TRBJ2-7,.,.,TGTGCCAGCAGCTGCAGGGGTTTCTCCGAGCAGTACTTC,CASSCRGFSEQYF
TRBV5-5,16,TRBJ2-5,.,few,TGTGCCAGCAGCTTGGCCTGGGCCAGCCCTCAAGAGACCCAGTACTTC,CASSLAWASPQETQYF
TRBV29-1,13,TRBJ2-5,.,.,TGCAGCGTTGCTGGCGGGGTACAAGAGACCCAGTACTTC,CSVAGGVQETQYF
TRBV11-2,15,TRBJ2-3,TRBD2,few,TGTGCCAGCAGCTTATCAGCGGGAAGGACAGATACGCAGTATTTT,CASSLSAGRTDTQYF
TRBV7-9,12,TRBJ2-7,TRBD1,many,TGTGCCAGCAGCCCAGGGGGCCGTGGGCAGTACTTC,CASSPGGRGQYF
TRBV7-9,15,TRBJ2-3,.,many,TGTGCCAGCAGCTCGGGGGGCTTAAGCACAGATACGCAGTATTTT,CASSSGGLSTDTQYF
TRBV27,14,TRBJ1-2,.,.,TGTGCCAGCAGTTTACGCCAGGCCTCCTATGGCTACACCTTC,CASSLRQASYGYTF
TRBV5-6,18,TRBJ2-3,TRBD2,few,TGTGCCAGCAGCTGGGGGACTAGCGGGGGGGCTAGCACAGATACGCAGTATTTT,CASSWGTSGGASTDTQYF
TRBV7-6,13,TRBJ2-5,.,many,TGTGCCAGTGCCAGGGTCGGTCAAGAGACCCAGTACTTC,CASARVGQETQYF
TRBV5-4,16,TRBJ2-7,.,.,TGTGCCAGCAGCTTGCAATTCGGAGGGGCGGGTTACGAGCAGTACTTC,CASSLQFGGAGYEQYF
TRBV18,16,TRBJ1-1,.,many,TGTGCCAGCTTCCAGGGGCAGGGGAGTGTGAGCACTGAAGCTTTCTTT,CASFQGQGSVSTEAFF
TRBV6-6,15,TRBJ1-3,.,.,TGTGCCAGCACTACCCTCACGGGCTCTGGAAACACCATATATTTT,CASTTLTGSGNTIYF
TRBV18,14,TRBJ2-7,.,.,TGTGCCAGCTCACCACAGGGGTCAGCCTACGAGCAGTACTTC,CASSPQGSAYEQYF
TRBV7-2,14,TRBJ2-5,TRBD2,few,TGTGCCAGCAGCTTGGCGGGGGGCGGGGAGACCCAGTACTTC,CASSLAGGGETQYF
TRBV5-1,13,TRBJ2-3,TRBD2,.,TGCGCCAGCACTACTAGCGGCACAGATACGCAGTATTTT,CASTTSGTDTQYF
TRBV5-1,14,TRBJ2-2,.,few,TGCGCCAGCAGCTTGGGGCAGGGGACCGGGGAGCTGTTTTTT,CASSLGQGTGELFF
TRBV6-5,14,TRBJ2-5,.,.,TGTGCCAGCAGGCGGCCGGGGTACCAAGAGACCCAGTACTTC,CASRRPGYQETQYF
TRBV27,17,TRBJ1-2,TRBD1,.,TGTGCCAGCAGTCTCCGCATAATTGGACAGGGGGCGGGAGGCTACACCTTC,CASSLRIIGQGAGGYTF
TRBV19,12,TRBJ2-1,.,many,TGTGCCAGTAGTAGGCAGGGCAATGAGCAGTTCTTC,CASSRQGNEQFF
TRBV7-9,14,TRBJ2-5,.,few,TGTGCCAGCATCTGGGGTAGCGGCCAAGAGACCCAGTACTTC,CASIWGSGQETQYF